The 9 T cell receptor beta chains below were found in one sample sequenced in a study of T cell changes during pregnancy in multiple sclerosis. Sequenced by immunoSEQ multiplex PCR; TCRdb stores in-frame clones only, minus some. The repertoire holds tens of thousands of clones, with over 75% as singletons. Sequencing was performed on peripheral blood, taken before pregnancy. The origin of the receptors is a female donor with multiple sclerosis, enrolled in a pregnancy study.

The rearrangement joins TRBV4-2 to TRBJ1-3; tentative D call: TRBD1 (6 bases). This CDR3 contains 16 residues. From germline, CDR1 is LGHNA and CDR2 YNFKEQ. Trimming shortened V by 0 bases and J by 8 bases, and 17 bases separated the two germline ends. CDR3 residues: CASSQDGVRGADTIYF. The CDR3 coding sequence is TGTGCCAGCAGCCAAGATGGAGTCAGGGGCGCGGACACCATATATTTT.

V usage is TRBV18 and J usage is TRBJ1-1; D might be TRBD1 (5 bases). V dropped 3 bases and J dropped 1 base, with 9 bases sitting between them. In germline, CDR1 is KGHSH, CDR2 LQKENI. The CDR3 length is 14 residues. CDR3 loop: CASSPVTGNTEAFF. In nucleotides, the CDR3 is TGTGCCAGCTCACCGGTTACAGGGAACACTGAAGCTTTCTTT. Filled out from reference TRBV18 and TRBJ1-1, the complete variable domain reads NAGVMQNPRHLVRRRGQEARLRCSPMKGHSHVYWYRQLPEEGLKFMVYLQKENIIDESGMPKERFSAEFPKEGPSILRIQQVVRGDSAAYFCASSPVTGNTEAFFGQGTRLTVV.

This clone has only a few counts. This CDR3 is CASSLGTGPQHF. CDR3 DNA sequence: TGTGCCAGCAGCTTAGGAACGGGGCCCCAGCATTTT. This chain uses TRBV7-2 with TRBJ1-5; D is unresolved. This CDR3 comprises 12 residues. The germline V and J ends were trimmed by 1 base and 9 bases, with 7 bases remaining between them. Germline V CDR1 and CDR2: SGHTA, FQGNSA.

J is TRBJ1-5 and V is TRBV7-6, with D perhaps TRBD1 (5 bases). CDR1 and CDR2 from the germline V gene are SGHVS and FNYEAQ. CDR3 length: 15 residues. V lost 5 bases to trimming and J lost 0 bases, with 11 bases between them. The DNA for the CDR3 is TGTGCCAGCAGCCCGGGGGGGGTTAGCAATCAGCCCCAGCATTTT. It encodes CASSPGGVSNQPQHF.

The chain carries TRBV7-9 and TRBJ1-1; D is uncertain. The germline CDR1 and CDR2 sequences are SEHNR and FQNEAQ (reference sequence). With 1 base removed from V and 11 bases from J, the gap between germline ends came to 8 bases. The CDR3 totals 11 residues. CDR3 region: CASSLGSRAFF. The CDR3 DNA follows: TGTGCCAGCAGCTTAGGGTCGAGGGCTTTCTTT.

The gene calls are TRBV6-6 and TRBJ2-2; 8 bases are shared with TRBD1. Per germline, CDR1 MNHNY and CDR2 SVGAGI (reference sequence). V lost 6 bases and J lost 3; bases outside the gene matches: 3. The length of the CDR3 is 14 residues. CDR3 sequence (DNA): TGTGCCAGCAGCTTACAGGGGGACACCGGGGAGCTGTTTTTT. Its translation is CASSLQGDTGELFF.

This clone was detected once. V and J are TRBV19 and TRBJ1-1; 10 bases are shared with TRBD1. The germline CDR1 and CDR2 sequences are LNHDA and SQIVND (reference sequence). V trimming: 5 bases; J trimming: 3 bases; junction bases outside the gene matches: 3. This CDR3 region has 14 residues. CDR3 loop: CASSWTGGYTEAFF. DNA for the CDR3: TGTGCCAGTAGTTGGACAGGGGGATACACTGAAGCTTTCTTT.

The chain couples TRBV4-3 to TRBJ2-7, with a weak D call TRBD1 (6 bases). The CDR3 runs to 14 residues. Trimming cost V 0 bases and J 3 bases, with 9 bases left between them. CDR1 is LGHNA and CDR2 is YSLEER in the germline V gene. The CDR3 protein is CASSQDQDSYEQYF. The CDR3 region has the DNA TGCGCCAGCAGCCAAGATCAGGACAGCTACGAGCAGTACTTC.

The CDR3 DNA is TGTGCCAGCACCTTAGCGGGTGGGTCGACAGATACGCAGTATTTT. This gives the protein CASTLAGGSTDTQYF. V and J are TRBV2 and TRBJ2-3; 7 bases line up with TRBD2. Germline V gene lookup returns CDR1 SNHLY and CDR2 FYNNEI. CDR3 length: 15 amino acids. J lost 3 bases, V lost 7 bases, and 10 bases had no gene match.